In this sample, the clone carrying this T cell receptor beta chain turned up a few times. Its antigen is currently unknown. CDR1 is MNHNS and CDR2 is SASEGT in the germline V gene. Trimming stripped 5 bases from V and 8 bases from J, with 15 bases between. This CDR3 is built from 14 residues. The data derive from a study of CD8 T cells in ankylosing spondylitis. Making use of molecular barcodes, quantitative 5'-RACE generated TCR beta libraries. TCRdb itself ran the 5' RACE reads through MiXCR, one entry per CDR3 protein. The data show 400,000 to 450,000 distinct CDR3 sequences, with under 20% seen just once and approximately 1% held by the top ten. Broader study findings: Researchers report that disease-linked clones proved CD8+ and relatively rare in peripheral blood. Seemingly characteristic of ankylosing spondylitis blood was a TCR beta motif consisting of 7 or 8 highly homologous variants. Significantly higher representation of disease-linked clones was reported for matched ankylosing spondylitis synovial fluid. In reactive arthritis synovial fluid and blood, some motif variants had been reported before.

This TCR was sampled from a male donor with ankylosing spondylitis. The specimen sequenced was blood, either unsorted or a sorted T cell fraction (not recorded which). The rearrangement uses TRBV6-1 and TRBJ1-4, with D possibly matching TRBD1 (5 bases). For the CDR3, the DNA is TGTGCCAGCAGTATCGCAGGGAGCGGCGAAAAACTGTTTTTT. Amino acid sequence: CASSIAGSGEKLFF.